This T cell receptor (beta chain) was found in a study of blood T cell repertoires in COVID-19. CDR1 is SGDLS and CDR2 is YYNGEE in the germline V gene. V was clipped by 4 bases and J by 0 bases, with 13 bases between them. The CDR3 covers 16 residues. Generated by immunoSEQ multiplex PCR, the TCRdb table keeps only in-frame clones and is missing some. The profile shows 60,000 to 70,000 clones, more than 75% of them singletons. Sequenced input: PBMCs or T cells enriched from blood (not recorded which). The chain employs TRBV9 and TRBJ2-2, with D unresolved. This receptor was taken from a woman in her thirties or forties who had recovered from COVID-19. The CDR3 region is CASSFPAAPNTGELFF. The CDR3, as DNA: TGTGCCAGCAGCTTTCCGGCGGCTCCGAACACCGGGGAGCTGTTTTTT.